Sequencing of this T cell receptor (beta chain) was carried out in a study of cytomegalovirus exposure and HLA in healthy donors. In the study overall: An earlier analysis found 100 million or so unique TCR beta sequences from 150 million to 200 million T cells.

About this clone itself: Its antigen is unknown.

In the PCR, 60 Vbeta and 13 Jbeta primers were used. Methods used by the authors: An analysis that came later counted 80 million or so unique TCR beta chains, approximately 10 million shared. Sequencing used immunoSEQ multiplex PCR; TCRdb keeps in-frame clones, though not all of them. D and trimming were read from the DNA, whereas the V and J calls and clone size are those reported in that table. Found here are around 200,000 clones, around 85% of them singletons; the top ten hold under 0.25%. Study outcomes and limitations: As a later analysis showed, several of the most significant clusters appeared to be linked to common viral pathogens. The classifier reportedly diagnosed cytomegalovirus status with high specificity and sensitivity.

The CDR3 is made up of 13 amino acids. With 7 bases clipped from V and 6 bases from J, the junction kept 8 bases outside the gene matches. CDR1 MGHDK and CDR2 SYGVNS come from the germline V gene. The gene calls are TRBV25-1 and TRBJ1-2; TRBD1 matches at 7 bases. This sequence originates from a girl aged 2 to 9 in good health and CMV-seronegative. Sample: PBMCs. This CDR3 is CASKRQGGDGYTF. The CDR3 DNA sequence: TGTGCCAGCAAACGACAGGGAGGCGATGGCTACACCTTC.